These T cell receptor beta chains were read from a single sample in a study of technical replicates of blood from a few donors. Sequencing was performed with immunoSEQ multiplex PCR; in TCRdb, only in-frame clones are kept and a portion is missing. In the table there are roughly 87,000 clones, roughly 94% of which are singletons. Specimen: T cells isolated from PBMCs. The origin of the receptors is a human donor in good health. The CDR3 runs from the conserved cysteine through the conserved F or W. A D gene is named only where the DNA matches it firmly. Some rows mark clone size as missing; the rest say once, few, many or name a class of expanded clone.

J gene: TRBJ2-5; clone size: NA; V gene: TRBV5-5; D gene: TRBD1; CDR3 protein: CASSPGTGVAMEETQYF; CDR3 DNA: TGTGCCAGCAGCCCCGGGACAGGGGTCGCGATGGAAGAGACCCAGTACTTC
J gene: TRBJ1-5; clone size: NA; V gene: TRBV10-1; D gene: TRBD1; CDR3 protein: CASSPTGPQPQHF; CDR3 DNA: TGCGCCAGCAGCCCGACAGGGCCTCAGCCCCAGCATTTT
J gene: TRBJ2-2; clone size: few; V gene: TRBV11-3; D gene: TRBD2; CDR3 protein: CASYDWEGSGELFF; CDR3 DNA: TGTGCCAGCTACGACTGGGAGGGCTCCGGGGAGCTGTTTTTT
J gene: TRBJ1-1; clone size: NA; V gene: TRBV7-9; D gene: NA; CDR3 protein: CASSLTTGTEAFF; CDR3 DNA: TGTGCCAGCAGCCTAACGACAGGAACTGAAGCTTTCTTT
J gene: TRBJ1-1; clone size: NA; V gene: TRBV7-9; D gene: NA; CDR3 protein: CASRPGYSTEAFF; CDR3 DNA: TGTGCCAGCAGGCCAGGGTACAGCACTGAAGCTTTCTTT
J gene: TRBJ2-3; clone size: NA; V gene: TRBV13; D gene: NA; CDR3 protein: CASSPQGSGLDTQYF; CDR3 DNA: TGTGCCAGCAGCCCCCAGGGCTCGGGTCTAGATACGCAGTATTTT
J gene: TRBJ2-4; clone size: NA; V gene: TRBV5-5; D gene: TRBD2; CDR3 protein: CASSLGSWAGGQSKNIQYF; CDR3 DNA: TGTGCCAGCAGCTTGGGAAGTTGGGCGGGGGGGCAGAGCAAAAACATTCAGTACTTC
J gene: TRBJ1-2; clone size: NA; V gene: TRBV19; D gene: NA; CDR3 protein: CASRSGTLNYGYTF; CDR3 DNA: TGTGCCAGTAGGTCCGGGACACTCAACTATGGCTACACCTTC
J gene: TRBJ1-6; clone size: few; V gene: TRBV11-3; D gene: NA; CDR3 protein: CASSAGTSRDSPLHF; CDR3 DNA: TGTGCCAGCAGCGCGGGGACTTCACGGGATTCACCCCTCCACTTT
J gene: TRBJ2-1; clone size: NA; V gene: TRBV5-4; D gene: TRBD2; CDR3 protein: CASSGLAGANEQFF; CDR3 DNA: TGTGCCAGCAGCGGACTAGCGGGAGCCAATGAGCAGTTCTTC
J gene: TRBJ1-6; clone size: NA; V gene: TRBV19; D gene: NA; CDR3 protein: CASSTDRNNSPLHF; CDR3 DNA: TGTGCCAGTAGTACTGACAGAAATAATTCACCCCTCCACTTT
J gene: TRBJ1-1; clone size: NA; V gene: TRBV6-5; D gene: NA; CDR3 protein: CATHFTGMNTEAFF; CDR3 DNA: TGTGCCACCCATTTTACGGGTATGAACACTGAAGCTTTCTTT
J gene: TRBJ1-1; clone size: few; V gene: TRBV5-4; D gene: TRBD1; CDR3 protein: CASRFRTGGMNTEAFF; CDR3 DNA: TGTGCCAGCAGATTCAGGACAGGGGGCATGAACACTGAAGCTTTCTTT
J gene: TRBJ1-1; clone size: once; V gene: TRBV6-1; D gene: TRBD1; CDR3 protein: CASSPRGRGTEAFF; CDR3 DNA: TGTGCCAGCAGTCCAAGGGGCAGGGGGACTGAAGCTTTCTTT
J gene: TRBJ1-5; clone size: NA; V gene: TRBV30; D gene: NA; CDR3 protein: CAFGRGGNQPQHF; CDR3 DNA: TGTGCCTTCGGCAGGGGAGGGAATCAGCCCCAGCATTTT
J gene: TRBJ1-6; clone size: NA; V gene: TRBV13; D gene: NA; CDR3 protein: CASSPGTPDNSPLHF; CDR3 DNA: TGTGCCAGCAGCCCCGGGACACCGGATAATTCACCCCTCCACTTT
J gene: TRBJ2-3; clone size: NA; V gene: TRBV11-2; D gene: NA; CDR3 protein: CASSSSWQGRYTDTQYF; CDR3 DNA: TGTGCCAGCAGCTCCTCTTGGCAGGGGCGCTACACAGATACGCAGTATTTT
J gene: TRBJ1-1; clone size: few; V gene: TRBV30; D gene: NA; CDR3 protein: CAWSVVRFEAFF; CDR3 DNA: TGTGCCTGGAGTGTCGTCAGATTTGAAGCTTTCTTT
J gene: TRBJ2-7; clone size: NA; V gene: TRBV28; D gene: TRBD2; CDR3 protein: CASSLHRTSESYEQYF; CDR3 DNA: TGTGCCAGCAGTCTCCATCGGACTAGCGAGAGTTACGAGCAGTACTTC
J gene: TRBJ1-2; clone size: few; V gene: TRBV5-4; D gene: NA; CDR3 protein: CASSLSQNYGYTF; CDR3 DNA: TGTGCCAGCAGCTTGAGTCAGAACTATGGCTACACCTTC
J gene: TRBJ1-2; clone size: NA; V gene: TRBV10-3; D gene: NA; CDR3 protein: CAISESREPHGYTF; CDR3 DNA: TGTGCCATCAGTGAGTCGCGGGAGCCGCATGGCTACACCTTC
J gene: TRBJ2-7; clone size: NA; V gene: TRBV19; D gene: TRBD1; CDR3 protein: CASSDRERSYEQYF; CDR3 DNA: TGTGCCAGTAGTGACAGGGAGAGGAGCTACGAGCAGTACTTC
J gene: TRBJ1-1; clone size: NA; V gene: TRBV30; D gene: NA; CDR3 protein: CAWSKDSWNTEAFF; CDR3 DNA: TGTGCCTGGAGTAAGGACAGCTGGAACACTGAAGCTTTCTTT
J gene: TRBJ2-7; clone size: NA; V gene: TRBV5-4; D gene: TRBD2; CDR3 protein: CASSQQGATSGPAYEQYF; CDR3 DNA: TGTGCCAGCAGCCAACAGGGTGCGACTAGCGGGCCCGCCTACGAGCAGTACTTC
J gene: TRBJ2-1; clone size: NA; V gene: TRBV19; D gene: NA; CDR3 protein: CASSNSASSYNEQFF; CDR3 DNA: TGTGCCAGTAGTAATAGCGCGAGCTCCTACAATGAGCAGTTCTTC
J gene: TRBJ2-7; clone size: NA; V gene: TRBV4-1; D gene: NA; CDR3 protein: CASSQTVAGALGTYEQYF; CDR3 DNA: TGCGCCAGCAGCCAGACCGTCGCGGGGGCGTTAGGGACCTACGAGCAGTACTTC
J gene: TRBJ2-1; clone size: NA; V gene: TRBV18; D gene: TRBD2; CDR3 protein: CASSPQGGGAYNEQFF; CDR3 DNA: TGTGCCAGCTCACCACAGGGCGGGGGGGCCTACAATGAGCAGTTCTTC